This T cell receptor beta chain emerged from a study of T-cell memory formation after mild COVID-19. Background on the study: Clusters were largely donor specific. The study, taken as a whole, reports: Contracting clones from day 15 to 85 showed balanced CD4/CD8; later expanders favored CD4+.

This clonotype has at least ten counts. As yet, its antigen is unknown. 5'RACE primed from the constant segment yielded TCR alpha and TCR beta cDNA libraries bearing sample barcodes and UMIs. A single record per CDR3 protein comes from TCRdb applying MiXCR to the 5' RACE reads. The sample has 400,000 to 500,000 distinct CDR3 sequences; 15% to 20% are singletons. This CDR3 spans 11 amino acids. CDR1 and CDR2 (germline): SEHNR, FQNEAQ (reference sequence). V lost 6 bases and J 4 bases, leaving 7 bases between the germline ends. Sequencing was performed on PBMCs or a T cell subset sorted from them (not recorded which). The source is a man aged 18 to 30 who had mild COVID-19 (a few samples of this study predate the infection). Cell type and time point are not known. This sequence joins TRBV7-9 and TRBJ2-7; D not resolved. CDR3 loop: CASSNRYEQYF. The CDR3 DNA sequence: TGTGCCAGCAGTAACCGTTACGAGCAGTACTTC.